Listed below are T cell receptor beta chains from one sample, sequenced in a study of T cells in Graves' hyperthyroidism and ophthalmopathy. TCRdb reprocessed the multiplex PCR reads with MiXCR, giving one entry per CDR3 protein. The sample contains some 720,000 distinct CDR3 sequences, about 17% of which appear only once. Sequencing input: blood. The receptors shown here come from a man aged 18 to 30 with Graves' hyperthyroidism. CDR3s include the opening cysteine and the closing phenylalanine or tryptophan. A D gene is named only where the DNA matches it firmly. Rows may omit the clone size; those that give it use once, few, many or a size class.

>many|TRBV7-8|TRBJ2-1|-
CASVGGYNEQFF
TGTGCCAGCGTGGGGGGTTACAATGAGCAGTTCTTC
>many|TRBV28|TRBJ1-5|TRBD1
CASYPGQGVNSNQPQHF
TGTGCCAGCTATCCGGGACAGGGGGTTAATAGCAATCAGCCCCAGCATTTT
>few|TRBV6-2/TRBV6-3|TRBJ2-1|TRBD2
CASSYGSGGPDEQFF
TGTGCCAGCAGTTACGGGTCGGGAGGGCCCGATGAGCAGTTCTTC
>-|TRBV7-9|TRBJ1-2|-
CASSFGTVEYYTF
TGTGCCAGCAGCTTCGGGACCGTTGAATACTACACCTTC
>-|TRBV5-5|TRBJ1-2|-
CASSWDPRGYGYTF
TGTGCCAGCAGCTGGGACCCCCGGGGCTATGGCTACACCTTC
>few|TRBV6-1|TRBJ2-2|TRBD1
CASSPPGQGNTGELFF
TGTGCCAGCAGTCCCCCGGGACAGGGGAACACCGGGGAGCTGTTTTTT
>-|TRBV4-3|TRBJ2-7|TRBD1
CASSRGTGVELAYEQYF
TGCGCCAGCAGCCGAGGGACAGGGGTTGAATTGGCTTACGAGCAGTACTTC
>-|TRBV5-1|TRBJ2-7|-
CASSLDASSYEQYF
TGCGCCAGCAGCTTGGACGCTTCCTCCTACGAGCAGTACTTC
>many|TRBV20-1|TRBJ2-3|-
CSASSPAQTTDTQYF
TGCAGTGCTAGTAGCCCGGCTCAGACCACAGATACGCAGTATTTT
>many|TRBV6-2/TRBV6-3|TRBJ2-7|-
CASSYFGQPSYEQYF
TGTGCCAGCAGTTACTTCGGGCAGCCCTCCTACGAGCAGTACTTC
>many|TRBV13|TRBJ2-7|-
CASTPVGELSGEQYF
TGTGCCAGCACCCCGGTAGGGGAGCTCTCGGGAGAGCAGTACTTC
>few|TRBV7-3|TRBJ1-2|TRBD1
CASSKGQGYGYTF
TGTGCCAGCAGCAAGGGACAGGGCTATGGCTACACCTTC
>many|TRBV5-6|TRBJ2-7|-
CASSLRVAVEQYF
TGTGCCAGCAGCTTAAGAGTGGCGGTCGAGCAGTACTTC
>many|TRBV11-1|TRBJ1-5|-
CASSQGHQQPQHF
TGTGCCAGCAGCCAGGGACACCAGCAGCCCCAGCATTTT
>few|TRBV7-9|TRBJ1-2|-
CASSQGSGTGYTF
TGTGCCAGCAGCCAAGGCTCAGGAACTGGCTACACCTTC
>few|TRBV5-1|TRBJ2-5|-
CASSLLGTEEETQYF
TGCGCCAGCAGCCTACTCGGGACGGAGGAGGAGACCCAGTACTTC